Presented here are 5 T cell receptor beta chains from one specimen sequenced in a study of cytomegalovirus exposure and HLA in healthy donors. The PCR used 60 Vbeta and 13 Jbeta primers. Assay: immunoSEQ multiplex PCR; the TCRdb copy retains only in-frame clones and omits some. The table lists approximately 100,000 clones, around three quarters of them singletons. Sequenced sample: PBMCs. These TCRs come from a female donor in good health and CMV-seropositive.

The chain employs TRBV4-2 and TRBJ2-6; D possibly corresponds to TRBD1 (5 bases). The V end was cut by 1 base, the J end by 7 bases, with 11 bases between. The CDR3 is made up of 15 amino acids. CDR1 is LGHNA, CDR2 YNFKEQ, per germline. The CDR3 reads CASSQGGLEANVLTF. In DNA, the CDR3 is TGTGCCAGCAGCCAAGGGGGCCTCGAAGCCAACGTCCTGACTTTC.

CDR3 amino acids: CASTTQGGVVEQYF. The CDR3 DNA reads as TGTGCCAGCACTACCCAGGGGGGAGTCGTCGAGCAGTACTTC. V gene TRBV11-2 combines with J gene TRBJ2-7; tentative D call: TRBD1 (7 bases). The CDR3 loop spans 14 amino acids. V was shortened by 7 bases and J by 6 bases, with 19 bases between the two germline ends. CDR1 and CDR2 from the germline V gene are SGHAT and FQNNGV.

This chain joins TRBV29-1 and TRBJ1-2; 8 bases match TRBD1. The length of the CDR3 is 13 residues. In germline, CDR1 is SQVTM, CDR2 ANQGSEA. With V trimmed by 6 bases and J by 3 bases, 6 bases remained unmatched. The CDR3 protein is CSVTDRVDYGYTF. CDR3 nucleotide sequence: TGCAGCGTCACGGACAGGGTCGACTATGGCTACACCTTC.

The chain uses TRBV5-6 and TRBJ2-7; 13 bases are a match to TRBD2. Trimming at V came to 4 bases and at J to 2 bases, leaving 3 bases not matched to a gene. CDR3 length: 15 amino acids. In germline, CDR1 is SGHDT, CDR2 YYEEEE. In nucleotides, the CDR3 is TGTGCCAGCAGCCTCGGACTAGCGGGGGCCTACGAGCAGTACTTC. Its translation: CASSLGLAGAYEQYF.

V is TRBV12-1 and J is TRBJ2-3; the tabulated D call, TRBD2, remains unverified against the DNA. TRBV12-1 is classified as a pseudogene. The CDR3 runs to 16 residues. The DNA of the CDR3 is TGTGCCAGCAGCCCACCTCAGCAGGGAGGGACAGATACGCAGTATTTT. The encoded protein is CASSPPQQGGTDTQYF.